A selection of T cell receptor beta chains follows, all from one sample in a study of response to subunit inactivated influenza vaccine. TCRdb called the RT-PCR reads again in MiXCR, with one record for every CDR3 protein. The repertoire has more than 700,000 distinct CDR3 sequences, around 21% of them found once; the top ten carry approximately 10%. The source material was PBMCs from blood, sampled more than 4 days after vaccination. The receptors derive from a man aged 50-59 years who received an inactivated influenza vaccine. CDR3s leave out the opening cysteine and the closing phenylalanine or tryptophan.

CDR3: ASSQDEGANYGYT
V: TRBV4-3

CDR3: AISEHPEYQETQY
V: TRBV10-3

CDR3: ASSVATGDRGSSEQY
V: TRBV9

CDR3: ATSPGPSGYT
V: TRBV15

CDR3: ASSLGASGATDTQY
V: TRBV5-1

CDR3: SAINPRGRDTDTQY
V: TRBV20-1

CDR3: ASSLSLGRDEQF
V: TRBV7-9

CDR3: ASSFRDRVTQELF
V: TRBV7-8

CDR3: ASSGERVIHEQY
V: TRBV25-1

CDR3: ASSSIPGADPYGYT
V: TRBV28

CDR3: SALPFQRGYGSYNEQF
V: TRBV20-1

CDR3: ASSPRAPISPDTQY
V: TRBV6-1

CDR3: ASSRAAGAGNIQY
V: TRBV7-2

CDR3: ASSPRGVGHNEQF
V: TRBV7-2

CDR3: ASSQDVIGMNTEAF
V: TRBV4-3

CDR3: ASSGLAGGMTDTQY
V: TRBV3-1

CDR3: ASSLYRSNEQY
V: TRBV12-3/TRBV12-4

CDR3: ASSQDPGRDTEAL
V: TRBV4-3

CDR3: ASSGTGTIYEQY
V: TRBV5-1

CDR3: SAASVAGGHEQY
V: TRBV20-1

CDR3: ASSQDPPSRNSPLH
V: TRBV4-3

CDR3: ASSVPDSQSTDTQY
V: TRBV28

CDR3: ASSLPGGNTEAF
V: TRBV5-1

CDR3: ASSLYRDIYRTDTQY
V: TRBV11-2

CDR3: ASSLAVSGGTLDTQY
V: TRBV5-1

CDR3: ASSPSNRGREQF
V: TRBV18

CDR3: ASSYLPAPTWEQF
V: TRBV6-5